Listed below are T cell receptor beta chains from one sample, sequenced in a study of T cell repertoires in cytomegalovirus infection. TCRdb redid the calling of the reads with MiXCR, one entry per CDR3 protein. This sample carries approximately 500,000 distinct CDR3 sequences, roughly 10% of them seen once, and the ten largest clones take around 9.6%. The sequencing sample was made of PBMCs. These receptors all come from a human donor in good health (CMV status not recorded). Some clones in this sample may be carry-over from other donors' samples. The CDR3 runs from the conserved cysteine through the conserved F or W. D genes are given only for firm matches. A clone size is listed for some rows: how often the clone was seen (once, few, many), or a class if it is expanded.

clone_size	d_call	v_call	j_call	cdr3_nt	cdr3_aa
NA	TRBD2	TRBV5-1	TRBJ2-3	TGCGCCAGCAGCTCATCTCCTAGCGGGGGCACAGATACGCAGTATTTT	CASSSSPSGGTDTQYF
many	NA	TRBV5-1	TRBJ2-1	TGCGCCAGCAGCTTAGAATTACAGGCCACGTCCTACAATGAGCAGTTCTTC	CASSLELQATSYNEQFF
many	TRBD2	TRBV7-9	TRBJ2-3	TGTGCCAGCAGCTTAGGAACAACTAGCGGGGGATCAACAGATACGCAGTATTTT	CASSLGTTSGGSTDTQYF
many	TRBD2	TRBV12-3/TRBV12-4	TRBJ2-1	TGTGCCAGCAGTTTAGTTCAGAGCGGGGGGTCAAATGAGCAGTTCTTC	CASSLVQSGGSNEQFF
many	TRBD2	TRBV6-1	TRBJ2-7	TGTGCCAGCAGCGGGAGGGAGGGCTCCTACGAGCAGTACTTC	CASSGREGSYEQYF
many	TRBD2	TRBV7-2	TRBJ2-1	TGTGCCAGCAGCTTAGAGGCTAGCGGGCATGAGCAGTTCTTC	CASSLEASGHEQFF
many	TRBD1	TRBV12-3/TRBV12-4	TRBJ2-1	TGTGCCAGCAGTTTACAGGCAGGGGGTTACAATGAGCAGTTCTTC	CASSLQAGGYNEQFF
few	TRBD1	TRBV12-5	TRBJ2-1	TGTGCTAGTGGCCCGGGACAGTACAATGAGCAGTTCTTC	CASGPGQYNEQFF
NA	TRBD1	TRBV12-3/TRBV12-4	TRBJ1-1	TGTGCCAGCAGACACACCGACAGGGAAGAAGCTTTCTTT	CASRHTDREEAFF
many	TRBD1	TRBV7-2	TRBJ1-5	TGTGCCAGCAGCTCTGGACAGGGCATGAATGTGCCCCAGCATTTT	CASSSGQGMNVPQHF
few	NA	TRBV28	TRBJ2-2	TGTGCCACCACAGTTTCGAACACCGGGGAGCTGTTTTTT	CATTVSNTGELFF
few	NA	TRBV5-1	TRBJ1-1	TGCGCCAGCAGCCGGGGGGGCAGCACGCCTGAAGCTTTCTTT	CASSRGGSTPEAFF
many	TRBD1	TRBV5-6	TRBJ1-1	TGTGCCAGCAGCTTGGAGGGACAGGGATTGAACACTGAAGCTTTCTTT	CASSLEGQGLNTEAFF
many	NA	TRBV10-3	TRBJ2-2	TGTGCCATCAGTGAGTGGCAGACCGGGGAGCTGTTTTTT	CAISEWQTGELFF
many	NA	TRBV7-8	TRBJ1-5	TGTGCCAGCAGCTTGACAGTTCATAGCAATCAGCCCCAGCATTTT	CASSLTVHSNQPQHF
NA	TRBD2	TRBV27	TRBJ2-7	TGTGCCAGCAGCTTAGAGGCTAGCGGCCCCTACGAGCAGTACTTC	CASSLEASGPYEQYF
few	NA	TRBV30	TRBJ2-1	TGTGCCTGGAGCCAGGGGACCCACAATGAGCAGTTCTTC	CAWSQGTHNEQFF
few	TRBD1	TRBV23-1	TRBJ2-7	TGCGCCAGCAGTCAATGGGACAGGGGGTACTACGAGCAGTACTTC	CASSQWDRGYYEQYF
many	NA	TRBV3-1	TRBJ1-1	TGTGCCAGCAGCCAGTTCGGGCTGAACACTGAAGCTTTCTTT	CASSQFGLNTEAFF
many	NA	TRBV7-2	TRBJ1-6	TGTGCCAGCAGCTTAGCGCTAGTTTCTAATTCACCCCTCCACTTT	CASSLALVSNSPLHF
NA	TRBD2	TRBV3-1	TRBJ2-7	TGTGCCAGCAGCTTACTAGCGGGAGAATCCGAGCAGTACTTC	CASSLLAGESEQYF
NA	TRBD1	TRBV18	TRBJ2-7	TGTGCCAGCTCACCAGGGACAGGGGCTATCTACGAGCAGTACTTC	CASSPGTGAIYEQYF
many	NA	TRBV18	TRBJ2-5	TGTGCCAGCTCACCCCCGAGGGGCACCGGAGAGACCCAGTACTTC	CASSPPRGTGETQYF